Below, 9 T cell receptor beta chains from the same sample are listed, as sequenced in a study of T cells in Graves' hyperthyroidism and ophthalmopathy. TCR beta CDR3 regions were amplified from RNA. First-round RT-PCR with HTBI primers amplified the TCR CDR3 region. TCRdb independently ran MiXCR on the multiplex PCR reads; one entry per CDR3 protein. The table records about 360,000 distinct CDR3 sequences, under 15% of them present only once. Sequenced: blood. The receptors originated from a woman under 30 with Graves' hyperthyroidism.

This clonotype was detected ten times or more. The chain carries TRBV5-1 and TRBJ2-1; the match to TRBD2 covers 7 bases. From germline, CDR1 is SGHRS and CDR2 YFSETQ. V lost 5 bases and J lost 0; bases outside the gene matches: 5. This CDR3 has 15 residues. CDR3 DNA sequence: TGCGCCAGCAGTCCGCAGCGGGACTCCTACAATGAGCAGTTCTTC. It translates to CASSPQRDSYNEQFF. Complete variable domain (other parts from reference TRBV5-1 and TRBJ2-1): KAGVTQTPRYLIKTRGQQVTLSCSPISGHRSVSWYQQTPGQGLQFLFEYFSETQRNKGNFPGRFSGRQFSNSRSEMNVSTLELGDSALYLCASSPQRDSYNEQFFGPGTRLTVL.

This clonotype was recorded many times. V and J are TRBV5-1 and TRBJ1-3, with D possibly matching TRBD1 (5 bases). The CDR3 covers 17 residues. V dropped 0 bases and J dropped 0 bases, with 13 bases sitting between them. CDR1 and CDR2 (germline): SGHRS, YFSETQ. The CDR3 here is CASSLEGTASSGNTIYF. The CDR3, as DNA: TGCGCCAGCAGCTTGGAGGGGACGGCGAGCTCTGGAAACACCATATATTTT.

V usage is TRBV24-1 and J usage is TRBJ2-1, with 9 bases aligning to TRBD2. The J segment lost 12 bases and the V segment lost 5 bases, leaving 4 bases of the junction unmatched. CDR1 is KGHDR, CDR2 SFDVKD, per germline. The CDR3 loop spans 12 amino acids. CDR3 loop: CATSVSGGLQFF. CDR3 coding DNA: TGTGCCACCAGTGTTAGCGGGGGTTTGCAGTTCTTC.

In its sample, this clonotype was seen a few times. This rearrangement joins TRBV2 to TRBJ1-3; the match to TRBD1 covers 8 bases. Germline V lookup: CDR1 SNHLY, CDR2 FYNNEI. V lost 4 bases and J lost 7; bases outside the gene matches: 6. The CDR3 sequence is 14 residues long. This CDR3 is CASSGGQGFNTIYF. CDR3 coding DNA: TGTGCCAGCAGTGGCGGACAGGGCTTCAACACCATATATTTT.

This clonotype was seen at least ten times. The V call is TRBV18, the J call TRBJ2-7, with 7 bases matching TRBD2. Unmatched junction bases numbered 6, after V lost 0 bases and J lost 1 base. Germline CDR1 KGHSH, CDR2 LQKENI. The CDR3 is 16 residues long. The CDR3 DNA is TGTGCCAGCTCACCACCTGTCGGCGGGGGTTCCTACGAGCAGTACTTC. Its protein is CASSPPVGGGSYEQYF.

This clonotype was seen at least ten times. CDR3 region: CASKRVNSPLHF. CDR3 nucleotides: TGTGCCAGCAAAAGGGTTAATTCACCCCTCCACTTT. This sequence joins TRBV6-1 and TRBJ1-6; D uncertain. The germline gives CDR1 MNHNS, CDR2 SASEGT. Trimming shortened V by 7 bases and J by 6 bases, and 7 bases separated the two germline ends. CDR3 length: 12 residues.

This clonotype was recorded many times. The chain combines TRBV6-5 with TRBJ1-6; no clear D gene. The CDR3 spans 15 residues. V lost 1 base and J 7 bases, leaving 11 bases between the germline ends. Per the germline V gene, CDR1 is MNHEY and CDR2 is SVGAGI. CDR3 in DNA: TGTGCCAGCAGTTACTTATTCGGGGAGAATTCACCCCTCCACTTT. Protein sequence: CASSYLFGENSPLHF.

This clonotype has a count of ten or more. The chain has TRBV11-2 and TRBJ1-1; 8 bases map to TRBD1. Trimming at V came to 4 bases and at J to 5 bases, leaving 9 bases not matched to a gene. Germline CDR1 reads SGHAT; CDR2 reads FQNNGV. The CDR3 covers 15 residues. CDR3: CASSSGQVGRTEAFF. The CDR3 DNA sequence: TGTGCCAGCAGCTCGGGACAGGTCGGGCGTACTGAAGCTTTCTTT.

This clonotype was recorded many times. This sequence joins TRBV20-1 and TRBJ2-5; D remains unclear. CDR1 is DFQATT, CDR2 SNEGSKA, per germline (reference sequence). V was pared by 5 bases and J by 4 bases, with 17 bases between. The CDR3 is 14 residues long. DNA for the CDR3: TGCAGTGCTGCCCGAGACGGTCGACCAGAGACCCAGTACTTC. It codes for CSAARDGRPETQYF.